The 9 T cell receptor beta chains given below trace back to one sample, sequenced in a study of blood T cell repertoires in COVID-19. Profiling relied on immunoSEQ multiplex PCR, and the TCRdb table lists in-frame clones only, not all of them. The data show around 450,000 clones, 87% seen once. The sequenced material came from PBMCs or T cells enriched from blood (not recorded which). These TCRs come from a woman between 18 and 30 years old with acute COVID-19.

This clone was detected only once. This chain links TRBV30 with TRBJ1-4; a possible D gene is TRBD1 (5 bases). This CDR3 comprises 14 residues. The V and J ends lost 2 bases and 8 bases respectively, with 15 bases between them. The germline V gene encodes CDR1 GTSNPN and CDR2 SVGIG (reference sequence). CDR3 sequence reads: CAWSLGAAGEKLFF. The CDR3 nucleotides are TGTGCCTGGAGTCTAGGGGCCGCGGGGGAAAAACTGTTTTTT.

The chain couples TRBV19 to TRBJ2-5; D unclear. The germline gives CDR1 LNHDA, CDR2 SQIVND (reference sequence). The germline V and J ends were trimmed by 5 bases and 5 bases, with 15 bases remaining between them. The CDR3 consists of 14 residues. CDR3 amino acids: CASSFPGSSETQYF. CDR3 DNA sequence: TGTGCCAGTAGTTTCCCCGGTTCGTCGGAGACCCAGTACTTC.

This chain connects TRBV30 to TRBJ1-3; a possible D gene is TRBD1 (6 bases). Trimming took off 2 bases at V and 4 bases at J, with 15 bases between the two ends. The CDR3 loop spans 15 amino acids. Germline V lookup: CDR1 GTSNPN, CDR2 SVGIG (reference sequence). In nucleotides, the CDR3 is TGTGCCTGGAGTATCCTCAGGGGCGTCGGAAACACCATATATTTT. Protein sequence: CAWSILRGVGNTIYF.

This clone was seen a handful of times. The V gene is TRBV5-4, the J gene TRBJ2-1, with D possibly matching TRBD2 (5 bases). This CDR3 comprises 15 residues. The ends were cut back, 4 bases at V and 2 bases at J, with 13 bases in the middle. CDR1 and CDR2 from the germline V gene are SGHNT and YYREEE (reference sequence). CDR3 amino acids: CASSLGGATYNEQFF. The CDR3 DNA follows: TGTGCCAGCAGCCTCGGAGGTGCTACCTACAATGAGCAGTTCTTC. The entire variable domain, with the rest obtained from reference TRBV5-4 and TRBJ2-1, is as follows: ETGVTQSPTHLIKTRGQQVTLRCSSQSGHNTVSWYQQALGQGPQFIFQYYREEENGRGNFPPRFSGLQFPNYSSELNVNALELDDSALYLCASSLGGATYNEQFFGPGTRLTVL.

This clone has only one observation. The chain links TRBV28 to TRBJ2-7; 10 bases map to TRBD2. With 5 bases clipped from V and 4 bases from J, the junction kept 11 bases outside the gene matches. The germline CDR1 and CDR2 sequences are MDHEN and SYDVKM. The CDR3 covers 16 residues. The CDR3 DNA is TGTGCCAGCAGTCCACTTAGGTCTAGCGGGAGATACGAGCAGTACTTC. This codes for CASSPLRSSGRYEQYF.

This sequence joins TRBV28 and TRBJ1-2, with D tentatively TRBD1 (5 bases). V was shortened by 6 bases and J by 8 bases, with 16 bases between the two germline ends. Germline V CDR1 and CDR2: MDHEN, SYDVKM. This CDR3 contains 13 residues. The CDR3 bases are TGTGCCAGCAGACCCACAGGTTACGAGGGCTACACCTTC. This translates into CASRPTGYEGYTF.

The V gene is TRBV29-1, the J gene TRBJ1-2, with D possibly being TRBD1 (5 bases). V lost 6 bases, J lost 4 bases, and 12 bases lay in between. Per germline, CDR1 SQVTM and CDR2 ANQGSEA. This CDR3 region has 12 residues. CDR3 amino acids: CSVPDSPYGYTF. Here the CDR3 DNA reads TGCAGCGTGCCCGACAGTCCCTATGGCTACACCTTC.

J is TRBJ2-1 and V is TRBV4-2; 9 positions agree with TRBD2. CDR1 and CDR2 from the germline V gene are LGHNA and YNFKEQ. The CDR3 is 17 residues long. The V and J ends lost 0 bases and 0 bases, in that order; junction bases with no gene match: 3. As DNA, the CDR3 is TGTGCCAGCAGCCAAGACGCGGGGGGGAGCTCCTACAATGAGCAGTTCTTC. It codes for CASSQDAGGSSYNEQFF.

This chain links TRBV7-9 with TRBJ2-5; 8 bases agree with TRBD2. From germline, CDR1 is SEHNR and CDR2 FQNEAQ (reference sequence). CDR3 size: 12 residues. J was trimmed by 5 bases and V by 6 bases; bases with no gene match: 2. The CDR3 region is CASRAGVETQYF. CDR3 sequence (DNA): TGTGCCAGCAGAGCGGGAGTGGAGACCCAGTACTTC.